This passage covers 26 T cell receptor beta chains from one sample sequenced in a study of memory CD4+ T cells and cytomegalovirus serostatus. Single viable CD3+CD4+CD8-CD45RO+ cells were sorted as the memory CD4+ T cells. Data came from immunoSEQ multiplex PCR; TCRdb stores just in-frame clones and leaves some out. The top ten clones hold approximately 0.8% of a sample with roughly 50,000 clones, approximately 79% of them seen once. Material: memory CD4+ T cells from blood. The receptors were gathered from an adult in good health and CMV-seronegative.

The CDR3 nucleotides read TGTGCCAGCAGTTACTCGGGGTCGATAGCTAACTATGGCTACACCTTC. Translation: CASSYSGSIANYGYTF. V gene TRBV6-5 combines with J gene TRBJ1-2; D uncertain. Germline CDR1 is MNHEY and CDR2 is SVGAGI. The CDR3 is 16 amino acids. V lost 0 bases and J lost 0, with 11 bases in between.

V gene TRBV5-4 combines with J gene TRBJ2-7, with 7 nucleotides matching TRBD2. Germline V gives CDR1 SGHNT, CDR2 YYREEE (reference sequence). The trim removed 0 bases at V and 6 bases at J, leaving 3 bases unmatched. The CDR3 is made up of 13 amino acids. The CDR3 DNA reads TGTGCCAGCAGCTTGGGACTAGCTTCCGAGCAGTACTTC. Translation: CASSLGLASEQYF.

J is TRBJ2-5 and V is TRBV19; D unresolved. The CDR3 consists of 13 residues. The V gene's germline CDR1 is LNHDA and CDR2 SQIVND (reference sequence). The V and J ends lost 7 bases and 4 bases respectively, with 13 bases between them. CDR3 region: CASKPPGLETQYF. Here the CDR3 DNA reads TGTGCCAGTAAACCCCCGGGCCTAGAGACCCAGTACTTC.

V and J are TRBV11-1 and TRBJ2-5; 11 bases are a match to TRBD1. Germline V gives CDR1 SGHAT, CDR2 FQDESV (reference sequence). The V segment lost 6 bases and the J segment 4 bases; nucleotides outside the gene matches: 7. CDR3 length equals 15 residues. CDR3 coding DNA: TGTGCCAGCAGTCGGACAGGGGGCTATATAGAGACCCAGTACTTC. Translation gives CASSRTGGYIETQYF. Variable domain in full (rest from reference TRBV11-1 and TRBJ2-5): EAEVAQSPRYKITEKSQAVAFWCDPISGHATLYWYRQILGQGPELLVQFQDESVVDDSQLPKDRFSAERLKGVDSTLKIQPAELGDSAMYLCASSRTGGYIETQYFGPGTRLLVL.

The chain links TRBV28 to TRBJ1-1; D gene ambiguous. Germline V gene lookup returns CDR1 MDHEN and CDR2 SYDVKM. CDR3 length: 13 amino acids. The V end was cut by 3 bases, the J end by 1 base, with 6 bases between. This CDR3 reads CASSFMKNTEAFF. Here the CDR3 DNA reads TGTGCCAGCAGTTTCATGAAGAACACTGAAGCTTTCTTT.

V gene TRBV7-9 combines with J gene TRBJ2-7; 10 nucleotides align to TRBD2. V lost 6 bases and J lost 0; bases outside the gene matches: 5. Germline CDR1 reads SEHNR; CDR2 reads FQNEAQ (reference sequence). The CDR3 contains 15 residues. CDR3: CASRPIAGGSYEQYF. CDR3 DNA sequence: TGTGCCAGCAGGCCCATAGCGGGGGGCTCCTACGAGCAGTACTTC.

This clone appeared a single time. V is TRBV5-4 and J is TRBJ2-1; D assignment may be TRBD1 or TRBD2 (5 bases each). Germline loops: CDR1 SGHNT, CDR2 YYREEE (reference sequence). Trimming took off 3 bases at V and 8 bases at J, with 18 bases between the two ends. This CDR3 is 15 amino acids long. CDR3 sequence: CASSSGTAEWDEQFF. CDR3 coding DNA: TGTGCCAGCAGCTCCGGGACCGCGGAATGGGATGAGCAGTTCTTC.

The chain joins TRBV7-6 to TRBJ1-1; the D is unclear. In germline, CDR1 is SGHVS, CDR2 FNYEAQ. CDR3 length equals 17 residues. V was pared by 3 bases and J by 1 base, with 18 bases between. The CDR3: CASSFGLRLTKNTEAFF. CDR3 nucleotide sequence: TGTGCCAGCAGCTTTGGGTTAAGACTAACCAAGAACACTGAAGCTTTCTTT.

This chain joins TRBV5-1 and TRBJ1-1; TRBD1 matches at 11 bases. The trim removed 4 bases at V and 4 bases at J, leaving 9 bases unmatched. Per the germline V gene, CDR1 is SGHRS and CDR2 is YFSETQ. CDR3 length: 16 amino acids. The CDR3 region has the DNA TGCGCCAGCAGCCTCACCCCCGGGACAGGGGGCACTGAAGCTTTCTTT. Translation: CASSLTPGTGGTEAFF.

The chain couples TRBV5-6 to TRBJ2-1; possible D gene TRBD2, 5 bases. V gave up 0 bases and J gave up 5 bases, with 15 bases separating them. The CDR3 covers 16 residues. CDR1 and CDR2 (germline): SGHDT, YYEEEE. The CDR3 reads CASSLARRLNHNEQFF. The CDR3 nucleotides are TGTGCCAGCAGCTTGGCGCGGAGGCTAAACCACAATGAGCAGTTCTTC.

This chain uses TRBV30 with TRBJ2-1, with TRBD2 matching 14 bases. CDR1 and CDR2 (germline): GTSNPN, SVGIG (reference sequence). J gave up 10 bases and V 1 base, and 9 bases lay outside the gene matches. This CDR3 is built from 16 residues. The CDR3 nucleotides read TGTGCCTGGAGTGCGACCGGGACTAGCGGGAGAGGCGAGCAGTTCTTC. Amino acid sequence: CAWSATGTSGRGEQFF.

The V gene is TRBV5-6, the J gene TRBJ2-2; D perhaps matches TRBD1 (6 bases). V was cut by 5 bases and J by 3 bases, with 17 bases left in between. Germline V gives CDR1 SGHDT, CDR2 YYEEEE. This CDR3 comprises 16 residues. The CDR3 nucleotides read TGTGCCAGCAGTTGGGACATACGATTGGACACCGGGGAGCTGTTTTTT. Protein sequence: CASSWDIRLDTGELFF.

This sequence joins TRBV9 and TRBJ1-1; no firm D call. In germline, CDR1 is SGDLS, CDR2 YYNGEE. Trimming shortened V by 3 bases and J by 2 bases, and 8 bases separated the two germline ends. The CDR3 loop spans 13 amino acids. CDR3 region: CASSARPNTEAFF. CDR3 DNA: TGTGCCAGCAGCGCGCGACCTAACACTGAAGCTTTCTTT.

Here the CDR3 DNA reads TGTGCCAGCAGCCAGGGGGCTGGGTCACCCCTCCACTTT. Its translation: CASSQGAGSPLHF. The chain joins TRBV11-2 to TRBJ1-6; TRBD1 agrees at 8 bases. Per germline, CDR1 SGHAT and CDR2 FQNNGV. The length of the CDR3 is 13 residues. The J segment lost 10 bases and the V segment lost 5 bases, leaving 4 bases of the junction unmatched. The full variable domain, rest sourced from reference TRBV11-2 and TRBJ1-6, is EAGVAQSPRYKIIEKRQSVAFWCNPISGHATLYWYQQILGQGPKLLIQFQNNGVVDDSQLPKDRFSAERLKGVDSTLKIQPAKLEDSAVYLCASSQGAGSPLHFGNGTRLTVT.

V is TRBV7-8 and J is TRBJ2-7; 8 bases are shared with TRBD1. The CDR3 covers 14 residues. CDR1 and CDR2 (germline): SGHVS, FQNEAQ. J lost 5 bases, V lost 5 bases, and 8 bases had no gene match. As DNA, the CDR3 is TGTGCCAGCAGCCCATGGACAGGGCTCGACGAGCAGTACTTC. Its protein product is CASSPWTGLDEQYF.

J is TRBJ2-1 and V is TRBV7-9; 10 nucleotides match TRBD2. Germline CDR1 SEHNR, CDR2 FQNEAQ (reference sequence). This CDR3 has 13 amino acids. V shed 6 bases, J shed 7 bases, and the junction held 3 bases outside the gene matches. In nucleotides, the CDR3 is TGTGCCAGCAGGCTAGCGGGAGTAAATGAGCAGTTCTTC. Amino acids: CASRLAGVNEQFF.

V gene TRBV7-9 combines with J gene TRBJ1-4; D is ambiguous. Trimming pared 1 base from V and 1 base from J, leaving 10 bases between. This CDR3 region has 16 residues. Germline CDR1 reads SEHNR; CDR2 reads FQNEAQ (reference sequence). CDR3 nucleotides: TGTGCCAGCAGCTTAGGGCTCTCAGGAACTAATGAAAAACTGTTTTTT. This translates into CASSLGLSGTNEKLFF.

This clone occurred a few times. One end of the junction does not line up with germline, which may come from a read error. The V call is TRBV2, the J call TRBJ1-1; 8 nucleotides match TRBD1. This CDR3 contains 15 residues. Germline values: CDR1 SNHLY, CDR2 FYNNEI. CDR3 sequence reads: CASREDRGRGTEAFF. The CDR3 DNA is TGTGCCAGCAGGGAAGACAGGGGTCGGGGCACTGAAGCTTTCTTT. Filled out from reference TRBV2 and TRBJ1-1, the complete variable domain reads EPEVTQTPSHQVTQMGQEVILRCVPISNHLYFYWYRQILGQKVEFLVSFYNNEISEKSEIFDDQFSVERPDGSNFTLKIRSTKLEDSAMYFCASREDRGRGTEAFFGQGTRLTVV.

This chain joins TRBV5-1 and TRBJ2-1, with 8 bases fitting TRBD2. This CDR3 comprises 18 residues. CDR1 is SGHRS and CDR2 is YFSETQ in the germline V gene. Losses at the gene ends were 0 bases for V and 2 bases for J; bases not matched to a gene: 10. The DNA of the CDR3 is TGCGCCAGCAGCTTGGATGGTCGGGCGGGAGGCCCCTACAATGAGCAGTTCTTC. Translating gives CASSLDGRAGGPYNEQFF.

The CDR3 spells CASSSQSTTNEKLFF. As DNA, the CDR3 is TGCGCCAGCAGCTCCCAGTCCACAACTAATGAAAAACTGTTTTTT. V usage is TRBV5-1 and J usage is TRBJ1-4; D is uncertain. V shed 3 bases and J shed 0 bases, with 9 bases lying between them. This CDR3 has 15 residues. CDR1 is SGHRS and CDR2 is YFSETQ in the germline V gene.

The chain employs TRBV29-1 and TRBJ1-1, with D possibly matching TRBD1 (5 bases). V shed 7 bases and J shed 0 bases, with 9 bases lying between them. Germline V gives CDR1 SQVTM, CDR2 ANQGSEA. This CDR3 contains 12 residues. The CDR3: CSAGVMNTEAFF. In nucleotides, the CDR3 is TGCAGCGCGGGGGTCATGAACACTGAAGCTTTCTTT.

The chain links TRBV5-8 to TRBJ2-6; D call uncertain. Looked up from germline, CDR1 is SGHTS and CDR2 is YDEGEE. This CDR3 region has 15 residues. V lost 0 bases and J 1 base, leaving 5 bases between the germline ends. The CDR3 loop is CASSLDGSGANVLTF. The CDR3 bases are TGTGCCAGCAGCTTGGATGGGTCTGGGGCCAACGTCCTGACTTTC.

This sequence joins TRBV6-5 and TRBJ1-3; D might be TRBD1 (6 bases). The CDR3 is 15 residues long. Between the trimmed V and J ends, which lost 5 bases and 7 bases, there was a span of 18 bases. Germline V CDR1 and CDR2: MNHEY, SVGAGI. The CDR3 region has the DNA TGTGCCAGCAGTACCTGGGGGCGGAGGGGGAACACCATATATTTT. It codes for CASSTWGRRGNTIYF.

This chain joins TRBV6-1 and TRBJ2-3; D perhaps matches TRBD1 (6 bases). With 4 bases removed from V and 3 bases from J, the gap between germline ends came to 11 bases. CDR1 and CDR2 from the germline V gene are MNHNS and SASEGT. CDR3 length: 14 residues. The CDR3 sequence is CASSGNRVTDTQYF. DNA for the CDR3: TGTGCCAGCAGTGGTAACAGGGTAACAGATACGCAGTATTTT.

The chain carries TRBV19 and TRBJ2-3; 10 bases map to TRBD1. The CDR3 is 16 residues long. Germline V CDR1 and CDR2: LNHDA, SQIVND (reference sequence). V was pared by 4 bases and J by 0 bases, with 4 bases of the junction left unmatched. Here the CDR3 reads CASSKGQGESTDTQYF. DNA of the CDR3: TGTGCCAGTAGTAAAGGACAGGGGGAAAGCACAGATACGCAGTATTTT.

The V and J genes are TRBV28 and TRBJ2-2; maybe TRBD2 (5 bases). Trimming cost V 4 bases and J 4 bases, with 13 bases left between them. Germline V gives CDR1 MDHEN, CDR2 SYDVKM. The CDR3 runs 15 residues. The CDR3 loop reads CASSWQAAPTGELFF. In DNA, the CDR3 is TGTGCCAGCAGTTGGCAAGCGGCGCCCACCGGGGAGCTGTTTTTT.